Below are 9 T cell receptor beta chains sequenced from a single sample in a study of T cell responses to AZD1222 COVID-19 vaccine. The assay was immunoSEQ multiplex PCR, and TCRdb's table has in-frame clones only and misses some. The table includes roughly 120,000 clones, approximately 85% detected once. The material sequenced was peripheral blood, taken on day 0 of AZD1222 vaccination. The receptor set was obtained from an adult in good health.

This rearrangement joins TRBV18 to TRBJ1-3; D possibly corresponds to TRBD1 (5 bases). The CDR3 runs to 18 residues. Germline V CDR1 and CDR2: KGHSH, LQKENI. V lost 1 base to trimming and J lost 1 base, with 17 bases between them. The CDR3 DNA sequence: TGTGCCAGCTCACCACAATTAGGAGCAGGGTCATCTGGAAACACCATATATTTT. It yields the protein CASSPQLGAGSSGNTIYF. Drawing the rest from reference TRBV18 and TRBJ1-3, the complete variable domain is NAGVMQNPRHLVRRRGQEARLRCSPMKGHSHVYWYRQLPEEGLKFMVYLQKENIIDESGMPKERFSAEFPKEGPSILRIQQVVRGDSAAYFCASSPQLGAGSSGNTIYFGEGSWLTVV.

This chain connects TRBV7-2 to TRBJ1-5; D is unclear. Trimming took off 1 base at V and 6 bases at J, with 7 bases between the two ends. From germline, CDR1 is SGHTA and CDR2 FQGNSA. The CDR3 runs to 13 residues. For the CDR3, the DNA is TGTGCCAGCAGCTTAGGGGGTAGTCAGCCCCAGCATTTT. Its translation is CASSLGGSQPQHF. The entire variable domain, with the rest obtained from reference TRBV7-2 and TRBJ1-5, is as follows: GAGVSQSPSNKVTEKGKDVELRCDPISGHTALYWYRQSLGQGLEFLIYFQGNSAPDKSGLPSDRFSAERTGGSVSTLTIQRTQQEDSAVYLCASSLGGSQPQHFGDGTRLSIL.

In nucleotides, the CDR3 is TGTGCCAGTAGCCAACAGGGAGGACTGTACAATGAGCAGTTCTTC. It is translated as CASSQQGGLYNEQFF. This chain uses TRBV19 with TRBJ2-1, with D perhaps assigned TRBD1 or TRBD2 (6 bases each). This CDR3 is built from 15 residues. Per the germline V gene, CDR1 is LNHDA and CDR2 is SQIVND (reference sequence). Trimming removed 6 bases at V and 4 bases at J, with 16 bases between.

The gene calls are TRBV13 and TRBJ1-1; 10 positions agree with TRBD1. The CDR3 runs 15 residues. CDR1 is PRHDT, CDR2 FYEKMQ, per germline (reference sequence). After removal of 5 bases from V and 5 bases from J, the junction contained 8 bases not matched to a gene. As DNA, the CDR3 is TGTGCCAGCAGCGCCCGGGACAGGGGTAATACTGAAGCTTTCTTT. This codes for CASSARDRGNTEAFF.

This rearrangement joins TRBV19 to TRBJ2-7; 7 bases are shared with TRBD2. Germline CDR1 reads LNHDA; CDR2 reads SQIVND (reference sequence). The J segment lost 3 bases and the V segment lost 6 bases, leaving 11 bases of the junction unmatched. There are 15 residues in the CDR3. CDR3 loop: CASSPLAAPRYEQYF. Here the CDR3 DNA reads TGTGCCAGTAGCCCCCTAGCGGCGCCGCGCTACGAGCAGTACTTC. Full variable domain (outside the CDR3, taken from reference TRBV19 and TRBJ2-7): DGGITQSPKYLFRKEGQNVTLSCEQNLNHDAMYWYRQDPGQGLRLIYYSQIVNDFQKGDIAEGYSVSREKKESFPLTVTSAQKNPTAFYLCASSPLAAPRYEQYFGPGTRLTVT.

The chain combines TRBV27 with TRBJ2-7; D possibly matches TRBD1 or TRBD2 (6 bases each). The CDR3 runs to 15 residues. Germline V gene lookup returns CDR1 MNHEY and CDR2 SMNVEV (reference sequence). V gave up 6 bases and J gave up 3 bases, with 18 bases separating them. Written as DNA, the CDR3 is TGTGCCAGCAGACTTTTTACAGGGAGGTACTACGAGCAGTACTTC. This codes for CASRLFTGRYYEQYF.

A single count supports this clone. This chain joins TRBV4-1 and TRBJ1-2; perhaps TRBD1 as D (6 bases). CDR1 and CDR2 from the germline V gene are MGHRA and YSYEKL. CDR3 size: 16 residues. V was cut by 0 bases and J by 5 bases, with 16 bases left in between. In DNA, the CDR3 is TGCGCCAGCAGCCAAGATCTTACGGGGGCAATATATGGCTACACCTTC. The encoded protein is CASSQDLTGAIYGYTF.

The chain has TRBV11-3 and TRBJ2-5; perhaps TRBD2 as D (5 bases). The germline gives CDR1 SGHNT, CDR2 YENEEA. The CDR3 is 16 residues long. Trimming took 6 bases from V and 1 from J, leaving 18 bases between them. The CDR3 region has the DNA TGTGCCAGCAGTTCGCCGGCCTGGCGGGTCCAAGAGACCCAGTACTTC. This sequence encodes CASSSPAWRVQETQYF.

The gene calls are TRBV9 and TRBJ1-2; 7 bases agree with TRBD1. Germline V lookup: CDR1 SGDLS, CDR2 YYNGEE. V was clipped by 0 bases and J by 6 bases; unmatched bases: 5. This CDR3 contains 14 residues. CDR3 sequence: CASSVEGAWDGYTF. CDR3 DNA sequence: TGTGCCAGCAGCGTAGAGGGGGCATGGGATGGCTACACCTTC.